Listed below are T cell receptor beta chains from one sample, sequenced in a study of shared clonotypes between healthy human individuals. Generated by immunoSEQ multiplex PCR, the TCRdb table keeps only in-frame clones and is missing some. The sample gives approximately 1.9 million clones, around 95% of which show up once; more than 1.5% is in the top ten. What was sequenced was naive CD8+ T cells from PBMCs. The receptors were sampled from a young man in good health. Some clones in this sample may be carry-over from other donors' samples. The CDR3 runs from the conserved cysteine through the conserved F or W. The D gene is left open where the match is weak. Size is stated for part of the rows, as once, few or many counts, or as a class when the clone is expanded.

.,TRBD2,TRBV28,TRBJ2-3,TGTGCCAGCACTAGCGGGAGTGGAGATACGCAGTATTTT,CASTSGSGDTQYF
.,.,TRBV6-1,TRBJ2-1,TGTGCCAGCAGTGAATGGGACTCCTCCTACAATGAGCAGTTCTTC,CASSEWDSSYNEQFF
.,.,TRBV27,TRBJ2-2,TGTGCCAGCAGTTTAATAACGAACACCGGGGAGCTGTTTTTT,CASSLITNTGELFF
few,TRBD2,TRBV4-1,TRBJ2-7,TGCGCCAGCAGCCACACTAGCGAGAGCCGGAACGAGCAGTACTTC,CASSHTSESRNEQYF
once,.,TRBV9,TRBJ2-3,TGTGCCAGCAGCGTAGGTAGTCGGGGCACAGATACGCAGTATTTT,CASSVGSRGTDTQYF
.,TRBD1,TRBV28,TRBJ1-5,TGTGCCAGCAGTCCCCATGTAGGGGGCGGTTTTAGCAATCAGCCCCAGCATTTT,CASSPHVGGGFSNQPQHF
.,.,TRBV27,TRBJ2-3,TGTGCCAGCAGTAGGGGGGCCCGGGATACGCAGTATTTT,CASSRGARDTQYF
few,.,TRBV5-6,TRBJ1-1,TGTGCCAGCAGCCTACTGATGAACACTGAAGCTTTCTTT,CASSLLMNTEAFF
.,.,TRBV7-9,TRBJ1-5,TGTGCCAGCAGCTTAGGGCTGAATCAGCCCCAGCATTTT,CASSLGLNQPQHF
.,.,TRBV7-8,TRBJ1-6,TGTGCCAGCAGCCCGAGGGGAGTCGAATCACCCCTCCACTTT,CASSPRGVESPLHF
.,.,TRBV20-1,TRBJ1-2,TGCAGTGCTAGAGATGGGCTTCCTCACACCTTC,CSARDGLPHTF
.,TRBD1,TRBV9,TRBJ2-1,TGTGCCAGCAGCGTAAGGGGGCAGTCATACAATGAGCAGTTCTTC,CASSVRGQSYNEQFF
.,.,TRBV6-5,TRBJ2-3,TGTGCCAGCAGTTACTCGAGGGCAGGACCAGATACGCAGTATTTT,CASSYSRAGPDTQYF
.,.,TRBV11-2,TRBJ2-1,TGTGCCAGCACCATCCCCCAGGATGAGCAGTTCTTC,CASTIPQDEQFF
.,.,TRBV10-2,TRBJ1-1,TGCGCCAGCAGTGAAGGGGTTAGTGGCACTGAAGCTTTCTTT,CASSEGVSGTEAFF
.,.,TRBV13,TRBJ2-5,TGTGCCAGCAGCTTTTTCTCCGGCCAAGAGACCCAGTACTTC,CASSFFSGQETQYF
once,.,TRBV27,TRBJ2-7,TGTGCCAGCAGTGTGCGGATTAGCTCCTACGAGCAGTACTTC,CASSVRISSYEQYF
.,.,TRBV7-9,TRBJ2-2,TGTGCCAGCAGCTTTAAAGGCGTCGGGGAGCTGTTTTTT,CASSFKGVGELFF
.,.,TRBV6-5,TRBJ2-7,TGTGCCAGCAGTACCAACTTTGGGGAACTCTACGAGCAGTACTTC,CASSTNFGELYEQYF
once,TRBD1,TRBV9,TRBJ2-7,TGTGCCAGCAGCGTTTGGGACAGGGGGTTCGGGGAGCAGTACTTC,CASSVWDRGFGEQYF
.,TRBD1,TRBV4-1,TRBJ2-7,TGCGCCAGCAGCCTCCGTGGGCCGGGACAGGGGATGTACGAGCAGTACTTC,CASSLRGPGQGMYEQYF
.,TRBD1,TRBV6-1,TRBJ1-1,TGTGCCAGCAGTGAATTGGGTACCGGGACAGGGGCTGAAGCTTTCTTT,CASSELGTGTGAEAFF
.,.,TRBV27,TRBJ2-1,TGTGCCAGCAGTCTAACCCCGGGACTCCTCCCCAATGAGCAGTTCTTC,CASSLTPGLLPNEQFF
.,TRBD1,TRBV28,TRBJ2-7,TGTGCCAGCCGGGCTACGGGACAGGGGGCCTACGAGCAGTACTTC,CASRATGQGAYEQYF
.,.,TRBV6-1,TRBJ1-1,TGTGCCAGCAGTGTTACAATGGGAAACACTGAAGCTTTCTTT,CASSVTMGNTEAFF
.,.,TRBV5-1,TRBJ1-4,TGCGCCAGCAGCAAATTCAACAGGGTCGGCGGTGAAAAACTGTTTTTT,CASSKFNRVGGEKLFF
.,.,TRBV7-9,TRBJ2-2,TGTGCCAGCAGCGGCGGAGCCTCTTTCTCAGTGTCCGGGGAGCTGTTTTTT,CASSGGASFSVSGELFF
.,.,TRBV27,TRBJ2-7,TGTGCCAGCAGTTTATCGAGGGCACTGTTCTACGAGCAGTACTTC,CASSLSRALFYEQYF
.,.,TRBV5-4,TRBJ2-7,TGTGCCAGCAGCTTGGAACTACACGAGCAGTACTTC,CASSLELHEQYF
.,TRBD2,TRBV6-1,TRBJ2-7,TGTGCCAGCAGTGAAGGAGCTAGCGGGAGCCTTAGCTCCTACGAGCAGTACTTC,CASSEGASGSLSSYEQYF
.,TRBD1,TRBV5-1,TRBJ1-3,TGCGCCAGCAGCTCGTGGACAGGGGGGGACACCATATATTTT,CASSSWTGGDTIYF
.,TRBD2,TRBV27,TRBJ2-7,TGTGCCAGCGGGGGACTAGCGGGAGTAACCTACGAGCAGTACTTC,CASGGLAGVTYEQYF
once,.,TRBV28,TRBJ2-1,TGTGCCAGCAGGGGGAGGTCCAACTACAATGAGCAGTTCTTC,CASRGRSNYNEQFF
.,TRBD1,TRBV28,TRBJ2-1,TGTGCCAGCAGACCCGGGACAGGGCTCTATGAGCAGTTCTTC,CASRPGTGLYEQFF
once,.,TRBV5-1,TRBJ2-7,TGCGCCAGCAGCTTGGCCGTCGCTGGGTTTCCCGGACATACTGGGCACGAGCAGTACTTC,CASSLAVAGFPGHTGHEQYF
.,.,TRBV19,TRBJ2-5,TGTGCCAGTAGTATAGATCTAAAGACCCAGTACTTC,CASSIDLKTQYF
.,.,TRBV12-5,TRBJ2-7,TGTGCTAGTGCCGCCGGGGCCTCCTACGAGCAGTACTTC,CASAAGASYEQYF
.,TRBD2,TRBV27,TRBJ2-7,TGTGCCAGAGCGGGAGGCCTCAGCCACGAGCAGTACTTC,CARAGGLSHEQYF
.,.,TRBV29-1,TRBJ2-7,TGCAGCGGGCTAGCCGGAGCGGAGCAGTACTTC,CSGLAGAEQYF
.,.,TRBV27,TRBJ1-1,TGTGCCAGCAGTTTATCCCTTAGGGTTCTGTCGGAGGAAGCTTTCTTT,CASSLSLRVLSEEAFF
.,.,TRBV7-8,TRBJ2-1,TGTGCCAGCAGCTCCTGGACGAGGATGGGGGGTGTCTACAATGAGCAGTTCTTC,CASSSWTRMGGVYNEQFF
.,TRBD2,TRBV5-1,TRBJ2-1,TGCGCCAGCAGCTTGACGAGCGGGAGCTCCTACAATGAGCAGTTCTTC,CASSLTSGSSYNEQFF
.,.,TRBV14,TRBJ2-2,TGTGCCAGCAGCAGGGGCGTCAGATCCGGGGAGCTGTTTTTT,CASSRGVRSGELFF
.,TRBD1,TRBV27,TRBJ2-7,TGTGCCAGCAGTCCCGGGACAGGACCGTACGAGCAGTACTTC,CASSPGTGPYEQYF
.,TRBD1,TRBV7-9,TRBJ2-7,TGTGCCAGCAGCCCGAAGACCCCCCCGATGAAGGGGGCGCCGTACGAGCAGTACTTC,CASSPKTPPMKGAPYEQYF
.,TRBD1,TRBV28,TRBJ1-5,TGTGCCAGCAGTTACGGGACAGGCAATCAGCCCCAGCATTTT,CASSYGTGNQPQHF
.,.,TRBV7-9,TRBJ1-2,TGTGCCAGCAGCTTAGCAACGGGGAGCTATGGCTACACCTTC,CASSLATGSYGYTF
.,.,TRBV28,TRBJ2-3,TGTGCCAGCAGTCCTATACAGGAGGAGAGCACAGATACGCAGTATTTT,CASSPIQEESTDTQYF
.,.,TRBV19,TRBJ1-1,TGTGCCAGTAGTATGCGGGGATTCCCTGAAGCTTTCTTT,CASSMRGFPEAFF
.,TRBD1,TRBV4-3,TRBJ1-6,TGCGCCAGCAGCCAGAGACAGGGCAAACCCCTCCACTTT,CASSQRQGKPLHF
.,.,TRBV15,TRBJ2-7,TGTGCCACGAACGCGGGACCGCCGTCCTACGAGCAGTACTTC,CATNAGPPSYEQYF
.,.,TRBV7-9,TRBJ2-7,TGTGCCAGCAGCTTAGGAGGTTGGGAGGCCTACGAGCAGTACTTC,CASSLGGWEAYEQYF
once,.,TRBV19,TRBJ2-1,TGTGCCAGTAGTACCCGACAGGCCCCCTCCTACAATGAGCAGTTCTTC,CASSTRQAPSYNEQFF
once,.,TRBV7-9,TRBJ1-2,TGTGCCAGCAGCTTACTTTCGCAGTCTGATGGCTACACCTTC,CASSLLSQSDGYTF
.,.,TRBV5-5,TRBJ2-7,TGTGCCAGCAGCCACACAGGGAGCTCCTACGAGCAGTACTTC,CASSHTGSSYEQYF
once,.,TRBV7-9,TRBJ1-6,TGTGCCGCCTCCGTGGCCAATTCACCCCTCCACTTT,CAASVANSPLHF
.,.,TRBV4-3,TRBJ1-5,TGCGCCAGCAGCCAAGATCAGCAATCGGGGTTCAATCAGCCCCAGCATTTT,CASSQDQQSGFNQPQHF
.,.,TRBV9,TRBJ2-3,TGTGCCAGCAGCACCACGACAGGAAGCACAGATACGCAGTATTTT,CASSTTTGSTDTQYF
.,.,TRBV5-1,TRBJ2-3,TGCGCCAGCAGCTTGGTAGGGAAAGAGCAGTATTTT,CASSLVGKEQYF